Presented here are 19 T cell receptor beta chains from one specimen sequenced in a study of blood T cell repertoires in COVID-19. Data came from immunoSEQ multiplex PCR; TCRdb stores just in-frame clones and leaves some out. Altogether 55,000 to 75,000 clones are present, approximately 88% being singletons, with the ten largest covering 3.5%. Input material: peripheral blood. Source of these receptors: a middle-aged man with active COVID-19.

The chain employs TRBV6-2 or TRBV6-3 and TRBJ2-7; TRBD1 matches at 7 bases. Per the germline V gene, CDR1 is MNHEY and CDR2 is SVGEGT. The CDR3 is 16 amino acids. Losses at the gene ends were 4 bases for V and 1 base for J; bases not matched to a gene: 10. The CDR3 region has the DNA TGTGCCAGCAGTTCACTGACAGGGATCGTTTCCTACGAGCAGTACTTC. Translation gives CASSSLTGIVSYEQYF.

J is TRBJ1-2 and V is TRBV6-1, with a tentative D call TRBD1 (6 bases). The CDR3 has 13 residues. Germline CDR1 and CDR2: MNHNS and SASEGT. Trimming shortened V by 1 base and J by 8 bases, and 11 bases separated the two germline ends. This CDR3 reads CASSEEQGRGYTF. In DNA, the CDR3 is TGTGCCAGCAGTGAAGAACAGGGCCGGGGCTACACCTTC.

The gene calls are TRBV7-9 and TRBJ2-5; 13 bases fit TRBD2. After removal of 5 bases from V and 4 bases from J, the junction contained 13 bases not matched to a gene. The CDR3 loop spans 18 amino acids. Germline loops: CDR1 SEHNR, CDR2 FQNEAQ (reference sequence). CDR3 DNA: TGTGCCAGCAGCACCCCACCCCGACTAGCGGGGGGTTTAGAGACCCAGTACTTC. Translated, it gives CASSTPPRLAGGLETQYF.

The chain joins TRBV5-1 to TRBJ2-7; 10 bases fit TRBD1. CDR3 length: 14 residues. Germline CDR1 SGHRS, CDR2 YFSETQ. With V trimmed by 4 bases and J by 5 bases, 6 bases remained unmatched. The CDR3 loop is CASSLGQGLNEQYF. CDR3 coding DNA: TGCGCCAGCAGCCTGGGACAGGGGTTAAACGAGCAGTACTTC.

The rearrangement links TRBV10-3 to TRBJ2-3; the match to TRBD1 covers 10 bases. V trimming: 7 bases; J trimming: 5 bases; junction bases outside the gene matches: 3. Germline V gives CDR1 ENHRY, CDR2 SYGVKD. There are 13 residues in the CDR3. CDR3 in DNA: TGTGCCATCATGGGGACAGGGGTAGATACGCAGTATTTT. Amino acid sequence: CAIMGTGVDTQYF.

This sequence joins TRBV18 and TRBJ1-4; D remains unclear. This CDR3 contains 15 residues. Germline lookup yields CDR1 KGHSH and CDR2 LQKENI. Trimming stripped 0 bases from V and 1 base from J, with 6 bases between. The CDR3 DNA sequence: TGTGCCAGCTCACCACCCACCGGAACTAATGAAAAACTGTTTTTT. Amino acid sequence: CASSPPTGTNEKLFF. The full variable domain, rest sourced from reference TRBV18 and TRBJ1-4, is NAGVMQNPRHLVRRRGQEARLRCSPMKGHSHVYWYRQLPEEGLKFMVYLQKENIIDESGMPKERFSAEFPKEGPSILRIQQVVRGDSAAYFCASSPPTGTNEKLFFGSGTQLSVL.

V usage is TRBV5-5 and J usage is TRBJ1-1; weak D call: TRBD1 (6 bases). Germline V gene sequence: CDR1 SGHKS, CDR2 YYEKEE (reference sequence). The CDR3 covers 13 residues. V was shortened by 4 bases and J by 8 bases, with 15 bases between the two germline ends. The CDR3 DNA sequence: TGTGCCAGCAGCCGTGGACAGACAGCAGAAGCTTTCTTT. Its translation: CASSRGQTAEAFF.

V gene TRBV12-5 combines with J gene TRBJ2-1, with 12 bases lining up with TRBD2. The germline CDR1 and CDR2 sequences are LGHNT and FRNRAP. The CDR3 is 18 residues long. V shed 6 bases, J shed 0 bases, and the junction held 9 bases outside the gene matches. CDR3 nucleotide sequence: TGTGCTAGTGGGGTAGGGACTAGCGGGCGGAGCTCCTACAATGAGCAGTTCTTC. It specifies CASGVGTSGRSSYNEQFF. The full variable domain, rest sourced from reference TRBV12-5 and TRBJ2-1, is DARVTQTPRHKVTEMGQEVTMRCQPILGHNTVFWYRQTMMQGLELLAYFRNRAPLDDSGMPKDRFSAEMPDATLATLKIQPSEPRDSAVYFCASGVGTSGRSSYNEQFFGPGTRLTVL.

This sequence joins TRBV6-5 and TRBJ2-7, with TRBD1 matching over 10 bases. V lost 6 bases and J lost 1; bases outside the gene matches: 3. The CDR3 runs to 14 residues. The germline gives CDR1 MNHEY, CDR2 SVGAGI. CDR3 nucleotide sequence: TGTGCCAGCAGGCGACAGGGGGCTTCCTACGAGCAGTACTTC. It codes for CASRRQGASYEQYF.

A single count supports this clone. The chain has TRBV30 and TRBJ2-7; D is uncertain. Trimming pared 1 base from V and 7 bases from J, leaving 8 bases between. Germline V lookup: CDR1 GTSNPN, CDR2 SVGIG (reference sequence). CDR3 size: 11 residues. The CDR3 DNA is TGTGCCTGGAGTGGAGCTTTTGAGCAGTACTTC. It codes for CAWSGAFEQYF.

V usage is TRBV7-9 and J usage is TRBJ2-3; D might be TRBD2 (5 bases). The CDR3 consists of 14 residues. Germline-derived CDR1 and CDR2 are SEHNR and FQNEAQ (reference sequence). Trimming stripped 0 bases from V and 2 bases from J, with 6 bases between. CDR3 loop: CASSLADFTDTQYF. CDR3 sequence (DNA): TGTGCCAGCAGCTTAGCGGACTTCACAGATACGCAGTATTTT.

This chain connects TRBV19 to TRBJ1-5; 7 nucleotides agree with TRBD1. CDR3 length: 14 amino acids. The V gene's germline CDR1 is LNHDA and CDR2 SQIVND (reference sequence). Trimming took 5 bases from V and 6 from J; bases not matched to a gene: 7. The CDR3 spells CASSGRDSFQPQHF. CDR3 in DNA: TGTGCCAGTAGTGGCCGGGACAGCTTTCAGCCCCAGCATTTT.

V and J are TRBV11-2 and TRBJ1-2; D is unresolved. V lost 1 base and J 2 bases, leaving 8 bases between the germline ends. Germline-derived CDR1 and CDR2 are SGHAT and FQNNGV. There are 14 residues in the CDR3. The CDR3 sequence is CASSLGGGNYGYTF. DNA for the CDR3: TGTGCCAGCAGCTTAGGAGGCGGGAACTATGGCTACACCTTC.

The chain recombines TRBV5-1 with TRBJ2-3, with 7 positions matching TRBD2. After removal of 1 base from V and 0 bases from J, the junction contained 11 bases not matched to a gene. The germline V gene has CDR1 SGHRS and CDR2 YFSETQ. The length of the CDR3 is 18 residues. The CDR3 is CASSLFGGDYPSTDTQYF. CDR3 nucleotide sequence: TGCGCCAGCAGCTTGTTCGGCGGGGACTACCCTAGCACAGATACGCAGTATTTT.

CDR3 DNA: TGTGCCTGGAGTGTAAGCCAGGGGGCAGATGAAAAACTGTTTTTT. The encoded protein is CAWSVSQGADEKLFF. The chain combines TRBV30 with TRBJ1-4; 8 bases align to TRBD1. Germline loops: CDR1 GTSNPN, CDR2 SVGIG (reference sequence). J was trimmed by 6 bases and V by 0 bases; bases with no gene match: 6. CDR3 length equals 15 residues.

The chain links TRBV2 to TRBJ1-2; tentative D call: TRBD1 (6 bases). The germline V gene has CDR1 SNHLY and CDR2 FYNNEI. This CDR3 region has 16 residues. V lost 3 bases and J 4 bases, leaving 18 bases between the germline ends. In nucleotides, the CDR3 is TGTGCCAGCAGTGAGGTTTTCAGGGACAAGCTCTATGGCTACACCTTC. Protein sequence: CASSEVFRDKLYGYTF.

The CDR3 loop reads CASSPFVGGDTQYF. The CDR3 nucleotides read TGTGCCAGCAGCCCCTTTGTGGGGGGGGATACGCAGTATTTT. This rearrangement joins TRBV7-2 to TRBJ2-3, with 7 bases aligning to TRBD2. This CDR3 region has 14 residues. After removal of 5 bases from V and 6 bases from J, the junction contained 8 bases not matched to a gene. Germline CDR1 SGHTA, CDR2 FQGNSA.

This sequence joins TRBV19 and TRBJ1-2, with 7 bases that match TRBD1. This CDR3 has 17 amino acids. Germline-derived CDR1 and CDR2 are LNHDA and SQIVND (reference sequence). Trimming removed 6 bases from V and 2 bases from J; junction bases left unmatched: 15. CDR3 coding DNA: TGTGCCAGTAGCAAAACACCCGGACAGGTTCGCAACTATGGCTACACCTTC. It encodes CASSKTPGQVRNYGYTF.

The chain is built from TRBV30 and TRBJ1-5, with 9 bases identical to TRBD1. The CDR3 has 13 amino acids. Trimming at V came to 4 bases and at J to 4 bases, leaving 2 bases not matched to a gene. Germline CDR1 reads GTSNPN; CDR2 reads SVGIG (reference sequence). The CDR3 reads CAWNRGRNQPQHF. The CDR3 nucleotides read TGTGCCTGGAACAGGGGGCGGAATCAGCCCCAGCATTTT.